This TCR beta chain comes out of a study of OX40 agonist ivuxolimab in advanced cancers. With respect to the entire study: Ivuxolimab, which targeted the costimulatory receptor OX40 (CD134), was an agonistic, fully human IgG2 monoclonal antibody. Intravenous ivuxolimab was administered to patients every 2 weeks at six dose levels: 0.01, 0.1, 0.3, 1.5, 3 and 10 mg/kg. Of the 52 patients in dose escalation, around 19 had hepatocellular carcinoma, about 15 had melanoma, 9 had renal cell carcinoma and 9 had head and neck cancer. A male proportion of roughly 85% and a mean age of about 60 years, ranging from about 20 to 80, were recorded for the dose-escalation cohort. Patients were allowed to have had prior anti-PD-1, anti-PD-L1 or anti-CTLA-4 therapy, and roughly two fifths of the dose-escalation patients had been treated with checkpoint inhibitors. Partial responses occurred in three dose-escalation patients: two with cutaneous melanoma and one with hepatocellular carcinoma. Peripheral TCRbeta sequencing was intended to test whether TCR sequence diversity was altered and clonal T-cell expansion was caused by ivuxolimab. The paper describes the monotherapy dose-escalation part (N ≈ 52 patients) of the phase I trial of ivuxolimab.

The investigation overall reported the following: After ivuxolimab, more expanded clones were found on average in CD8+ T cells than in CD4+ T cells. Clonal expansion of both CD4+ and CD8+ blood T cells was observed from baseline to week 6 at doses 0.1 to 3.0 mg/kg. In the 0.1-3.0 mg/kg groups, partial responders were among the patients with the lowest normalized peripheral clonal expansion, particularly in CD8+ T cells. The antigen specificity of the clonally expanded peripheral T cells was not determined. Low levels of normalized T-cell clonal expansion were also seen in some patients who did not respond.

The junction shows trimming of 2 bases on V and 3 bases on J, plus 13 bases between the germline ends. CDR3 length: 14 amino acids, cysteine to phenylalanine. Only the CDR3 portion is preserved as DNA: 42 bases, with reading frame beginning at the first base. As encoded in the germline V gene, CDR1 is SQVTM while CDR2 is ANQGSEA. The trial excluded patients who had a history of autoimmune disease or were on systemic immunosuppression. In every dose cohort, peripheral blood was drawn for TCR sequencing at baseline, cycle 4 day 1, and cycle 7 day 1. Samples were obtained from an open-label, multicenter, first-in-human phase I dose-escalation trial of ivuxolimab. Adults with locally advanced or metastatic head and neck squamous cell, hepatocellular, melanoma or renal cell carcinoma were enrolled in the trial. Before TCR sequencing, CD4+ and CD8+ T cells were separately sorted from peripheral blood. Worth noting for this clone: Its antigen remains unidentified. Per-base qualities were not stored, and no clone one base away is much larger.

Genomic DNA was extracted from sorted cells for sequencing of the TCRbeta CDR3 region. The immunoSEQ Assay was used to sequence the TCRbeta CDR3 regions. TCRdb carries this immuneACCESS record with in-frame sequences only. Its versions omit some clonotypes, under half of them owing to an unresolved V gene in the studies checked, with the rest unexplained. The sample table records approximately 40,000 clones; 83% of these occur just once. More than 20% of the sample is taken by the ten largest. Material: CD4+ or CD8+ T cells sorted from blood, obtained in a trial of the OX40 agonist ivuxolimab. The chain joins TRBV29-1 to TRBJ2-5; a tentative D call is TRBD1 (5 bases match). This receptor was obtained from an adult with an advanced solid tumor such as melanoma, head and neck, liver or kidney cancer. The CDR3 region reads CSVEILDREETQYF. The base sequence is TGCAGCGTTGAAATCCTCGACAGAGAAGAGACCCAGTACTTC.